The T cell receptor beta chain described here comes from a study of Ad26.COV2.S vaccination and SARS-CoV-2 variants. Assay used: immunoSEQ multiplex PCR; TCRdb lists only in-frame clones, some missing. This sample has about 320,000 clones, with around 81% found just once. This CDR3 is 15 amino acids long. V lost 4 bases to trimming and J lost 5 bases, with 18 bases between them. Germline CDR1 is SGHAT and CDR2 is FQNNGV. Treatment in this sample: some 20 received Ad26.COV2.S at low or high dose, single or two shots; about 5 received placebo; per-sample allocation not given. Repertoires come from day 63 after the first vaccine or placebo injection.

The rearrangement uses TRBV11-2 and TRBJ2-7; weak D call: TRBD1 (7 bases). The sequence came from a person between 18 and 65 years old who received the Ad26.COV2.S COVID-19 vaccine or a placebo. The source material was peripheral blood, sampled in a trial of Ad26.COV2.S vaccine versus placebo. CDR3 residues: CASSSLQGRIHEQYF. The DNA for the CDR3 is TGTGCCAGCAGCTCCTTACAGGGGAGGATCCACGAGCAGTACTTC. Looking up the rest from reference TRBV11-2 and TRBJ2-7 gives the full variable domain: EAGVAQSPRYKIIEKRQSVAFWCNPISGHATLYWYQQILGQGPKLLIQFQNNGVVDDSQLPKDRFSAERLKGVDSTLKIQPAKLEDSAVYLCASSSLQGRIHEQYFGPGTRLTVT.